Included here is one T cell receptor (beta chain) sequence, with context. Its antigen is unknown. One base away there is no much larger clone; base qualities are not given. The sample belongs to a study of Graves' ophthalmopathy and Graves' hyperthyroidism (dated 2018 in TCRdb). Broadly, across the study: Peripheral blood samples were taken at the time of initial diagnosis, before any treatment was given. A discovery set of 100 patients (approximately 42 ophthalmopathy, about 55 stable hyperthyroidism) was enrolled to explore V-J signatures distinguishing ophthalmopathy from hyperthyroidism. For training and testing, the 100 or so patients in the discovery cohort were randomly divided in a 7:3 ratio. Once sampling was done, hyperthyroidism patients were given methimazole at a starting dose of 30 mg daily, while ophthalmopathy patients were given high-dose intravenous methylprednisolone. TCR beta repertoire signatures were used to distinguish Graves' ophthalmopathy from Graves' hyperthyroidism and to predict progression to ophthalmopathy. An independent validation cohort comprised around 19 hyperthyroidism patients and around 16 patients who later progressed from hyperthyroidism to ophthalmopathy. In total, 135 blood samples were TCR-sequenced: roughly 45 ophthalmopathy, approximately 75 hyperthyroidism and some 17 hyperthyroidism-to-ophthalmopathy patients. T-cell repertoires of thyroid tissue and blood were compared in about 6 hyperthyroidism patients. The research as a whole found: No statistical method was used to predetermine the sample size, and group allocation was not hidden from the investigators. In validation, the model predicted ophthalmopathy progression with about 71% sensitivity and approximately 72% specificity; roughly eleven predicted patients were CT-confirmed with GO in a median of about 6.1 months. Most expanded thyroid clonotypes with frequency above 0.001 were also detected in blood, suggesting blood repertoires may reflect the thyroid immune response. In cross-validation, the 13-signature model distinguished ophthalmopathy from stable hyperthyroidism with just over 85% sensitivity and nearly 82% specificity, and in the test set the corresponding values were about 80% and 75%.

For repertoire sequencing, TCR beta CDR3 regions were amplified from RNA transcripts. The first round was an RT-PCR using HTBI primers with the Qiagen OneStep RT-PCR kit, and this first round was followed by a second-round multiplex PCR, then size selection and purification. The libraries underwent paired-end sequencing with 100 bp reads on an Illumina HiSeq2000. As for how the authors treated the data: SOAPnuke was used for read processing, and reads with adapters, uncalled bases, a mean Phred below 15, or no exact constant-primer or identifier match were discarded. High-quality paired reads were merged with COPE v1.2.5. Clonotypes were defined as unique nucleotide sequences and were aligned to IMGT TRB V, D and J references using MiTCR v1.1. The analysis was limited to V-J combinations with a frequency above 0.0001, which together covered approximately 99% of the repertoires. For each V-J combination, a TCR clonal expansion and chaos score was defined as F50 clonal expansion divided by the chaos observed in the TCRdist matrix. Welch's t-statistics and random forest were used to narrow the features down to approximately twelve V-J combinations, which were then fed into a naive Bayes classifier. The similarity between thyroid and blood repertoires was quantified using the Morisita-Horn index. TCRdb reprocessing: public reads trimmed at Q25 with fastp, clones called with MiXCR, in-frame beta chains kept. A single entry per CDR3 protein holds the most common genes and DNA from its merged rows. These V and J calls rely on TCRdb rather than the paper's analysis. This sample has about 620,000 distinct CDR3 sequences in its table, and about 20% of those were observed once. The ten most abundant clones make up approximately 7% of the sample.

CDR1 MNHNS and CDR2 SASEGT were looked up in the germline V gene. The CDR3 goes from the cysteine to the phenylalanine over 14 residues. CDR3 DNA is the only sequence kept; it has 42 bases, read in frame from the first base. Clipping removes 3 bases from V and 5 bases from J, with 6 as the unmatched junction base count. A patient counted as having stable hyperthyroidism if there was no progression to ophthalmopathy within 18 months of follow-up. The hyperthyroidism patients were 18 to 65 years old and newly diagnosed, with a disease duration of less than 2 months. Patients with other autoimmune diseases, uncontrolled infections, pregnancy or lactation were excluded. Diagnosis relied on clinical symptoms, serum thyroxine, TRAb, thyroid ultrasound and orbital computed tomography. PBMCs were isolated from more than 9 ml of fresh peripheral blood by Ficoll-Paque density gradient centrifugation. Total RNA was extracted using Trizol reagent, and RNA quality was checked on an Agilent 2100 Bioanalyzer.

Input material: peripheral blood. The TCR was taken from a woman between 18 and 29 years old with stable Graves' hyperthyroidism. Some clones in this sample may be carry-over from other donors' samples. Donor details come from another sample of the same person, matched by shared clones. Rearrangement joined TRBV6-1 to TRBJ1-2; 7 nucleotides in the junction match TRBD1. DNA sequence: TGTGCCAGCAGTGACAGGGGGGCCGCGTATGGCTACACCTTC. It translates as CASSDRGAAYGYTF.